The rows below give T cell receptor beta chains drawn from one sample of a study of T cells in Graves' hyperthyroidism and ophthalmopathy. TCRdb recomputed calls from the multiplex PCR reads with MiXCR, one row per CDR3 protein. The top ten hold approximately 8.2% of the sample, which has some 600,000 distinct CDR3 sequences, 40% to 55% seen once. Specimen: peripheral blood or thyroid tissue (not recorded which). The source is a woman aged 18-29 years with Graves' hyperthyroidism. CDR3s include the opening cysteine and the closing phenylalanine or tryptophan. Each record gives: CDR3 protein, CDR3 DNA, clone size, J gene, D gene, V gene. A D gene is named only where the DNA matches it firmly. Some rows mark clone size as missing; the rest say once, few, many or name a class of expanded clone.

cdr3_aa: CASSVDYRGDTGELFF; cdr3_nt: TGTGCCAGCAGCGTAGACTACAGGGGGGACACCGGGGAGCTGTTTTTT; clone_size: -; j_call: TRBJ2-2; d_call: TRBD1; v_call: TRBV9
cdr3_aa: CSGFEANTGELFF; cdr3_nt: TGCAGCGGGTTTGAGGCGAACACCGGGGAGCTGTTTTTT; clone_size: few; j_call: TRBJ2-2; d_call: -; v_call: TRBV20-1
cdr3_aa: CASSSSGPYGYTF; cdr3_nt: TGTGCCAGCAGTTCGTCGGGACCTTATGGCTACACCTTC; clone_size: -; j_call: TRBJ1-2; d_call: -; v_call: TRBV7-9
cdr3_aa: CASSRGGRGSRGETQYF; cdr3_nt: TGTGCCAGCAGCCGAGGAGGTCGCGGGAGTCGTGGAGAGACCCAGTACTTC; clone_size: few; j_call: TRBJ2-5; d_call: TRBD2; v_call: TRBV7-2
cdr3_aa: CASSYAGTEETQYF; cdr3_nt: TGTGCCAGCAGTTACGCGGGGACAGAAGAGACCCAGTACTTC; clone_size: few; j_call: TRBJ2-5; d_call: -; v_call: TRBV12-3/TRBV12-4
cdr3_aa: CSARDPGQSYQYF; cdr3_nt: TGCAGTGCTAGAGACCCGGGACAGTCATACCAGTACTTC; clone_size: -; j_call: TRBJ2-5; d_call: TRBD1; v_call: TRBV20-1
cdr3_aa: CASSTRQGGSYEQYF; cdr3_nt: TGTGCCAGCAGCACCAGACAGGGAGGGTCCTACGAGCAGTACTTC; clone_size: few; j_call: TRBJ2-7; d_call: -; v_call: TRBV7-9
cdr3_aa: CSARDHLAAEMNTEAFF; cdr3_nt: TGCAGTGCTAGAGATCACCTGGCAGCGGAGATGAACACTGAAGCTTTCTTT; clone_size: -; j_call: TRBJ1-1; d_call: -; v_call: TRBV20-1
cdr3_aa: CASSLSGLGTQEYGYTF; cdr3_nt: TGTGCCAGCAGCTTGAGTGGGCTCGGGACCCAAGAATATGGCTACACCTTC; clone_size: -; j_call: TRBJ1-2; d_call: -; v_call: TRBV7-3
cdr3_aa: CASSVGGRMNTGELFF; cdr3_nt: TGTGCCAGCAGCGTAGGGGGGCGGATGAACACCGGGGAGCTGTTTTTT; clone_size: -; j_call: TRBJ2-2; d_call: -; v_call: TRBV7-8
cdr3_aa: CASSFSQNYGYTF; cdr3_nt: TGTGCCAGCAGCTTTTCCCAGAACTATGGCTACACCTTC; clone_size: -; j_call: TRBJ1-2; d_call: -; v_call: TRBV7-9
cdr3_aa: CSARLAGAPSSYEQYF; cdr3_nt: TGCAGTGCGCGACTAGCGGGAGCCCCGAGCTCCTACGAGCAGTACTTC; clone_size: few; j_call: TRBJ2-7; d_call: TRBD2; v_call: TRBV20-1
cdr3_aa: CASSVEDWPRATEAFF; cdr3_nt: TGTGCCAGCAGCGTTGAAGATTGGCCCCGGGCCACTGAAGCTTTCTTT; clone_size: -; j_call: TRBJ1-1; d_call: -; v_call: TRBV7-9
cdr3_aa: CSGREGYGYTF; cdr3_nt: TGCAGCGGCCGGGAAGGCTATGGCTACACCTTC; clone_size: many; j_call: TRBJ1-2; d_call: -; v_call: TRBV29-1
cdr3_aa: CSVGLLEETQYF; cdr3_nt: TGCAGCGTGGGACTCCTCGAAGAGACCCAGTACTTC; clone_size: -; j_call: TRBJ2-5; d_call: -; v_call: TRBV29-1
cdr3_aa: CATSDRLAGGVYETQYF; cdr3_nt: TGTGCCACCAGTGACCGACTAGCCGGGGGGGTCTACGAGACCCAGTACTTC; clone_size: -; j_call: TRBJ2-5; d_call: TRBD2; v_call: TRBV2
cdr3_aa: CSARDLERGYEQYF; cdr3_nt: TGCAGTGCTAGAGATCTCGAAAGGGGCTACGAGCAGTACTTC; clone_size: few; j_call: TRBJ2-7; d_call: -; v_call: TRBV20-1
cdr3_aa: CASSLWPNYGYTF; cdr3_nt: TGTGCCAGCAGCTTATGGCCGAACTATGGCTACACCTTC; clone_size: few; j_call: TRBJ1-2; d_call: -; v_call: TRBV9
cdr3_aa: CASSLGAATNYGYTF; cdr3_nt: TGTGCCAGCAGCTTAGGGGCAGCTACGAACTATGGCTACACCTTC; clone_size: few; j_call: TRBJ1-2; d_call: -; v_call: TRBV7-8
cdr3_aa: CASSQGGTATYEQYF; cdr3_nt: TGCGCCAGCAGCCAAGGGGGGACGGCTACCTACGAGCAGTACTTC; clone_size: -; j_call: TRBJ2-7; d_call: -; v_call: TRBV4-1
cdr3_aa: CATSEIQGDTQYF; cdr3_nt: TGTGCCACCAGTGAGATACAGGGAGATACGCAGTATTTT; clone_size: few; j_call: TRBJ2-3; d_call: -; v_call: TRBV24-1
cdr3_aa: CSASGRTNEQYF; cdr3_nt: TGCAGTGCTAGCGGGAGGACGAACGAGCAGTACTTC; clone_size: few; j_call: TRBJ2-7; d_call: TRBD2; v_call: TRBV20-1
cdr3_aa: CASTSGRGWGTYEQYF; cdr3_nt: TGTGCCAGCACCTCTGGCAGGGGTTGGGGCACCTACGAGCAGTACTTC; clone_size: -; j_call: TRBJ2-7; d_call: -; v_call: TRBV6-1
cdr3_aa: CASSFGRVGETQYF; cdr3_nt: TGTGCCAGCAGCTTTGGGAGAGTTGGGGAGACCCAGTACTTC; clone_size: -; j_call: TRBJ2-5; d_call: -; v_call: TRBV7-8
cdr3_aa: CSASEGNGNQPQHF; cdr3_nt: TGCAGTGCTAGCGAGGGGAATGGCAATCAGCCCCAGCATTTT; clone_size: -; j_call: TRBJ1-5; d_call: -; v_call: TRBV20-1
cdr3_aa: CATSDVTGGATDTQYF; cdr3_nt: TGTGCCACCAGTGATGTTACAGGGGGCGCCACAGATACGCAGTATTTT; clone_size: -; j_call: TRBJ2-3; d_call: TRBD1; v_call: TRBV24-1
cdr3_aa: CASSVEGGFQETQYF; cdr3_nt: TGTGCCAGCAGCGTAGAGGGGGGCTTTCAAGAGACCCAGTACTTC; clone_size: many; j_call: TRBJ2-5; d_call: -; v_call: TRBV9
cdr3_aa: CSVEGQGETQYF; cdr3_nt: TGCAGCGTTGAGGGGCAGGGAGAGACCCAGTACTTC; clone_size: many; j_call: TRBJ2-5; d_call: -; v_call: TRBV29-1
cdr3_aa: CASSQIAGQPQHF; cdr3_nt: TGTGCCAGCAGCCAAATCGCCGGGCAGCCCCAGCATTTT; clone_size: few; j_call: TRBJ1-5; d_call: -; v_call: TRBV2
cdr3_aa: CASSGGTAF; cdr3_nt: TGTGCCAGCAGTGGTGGGACAGCCTTT; clone_size: few; j_call: TRBJ1-6; d_call: TRBD1; v_call: TRBV2
cdr3_aa: CASSQPSRDRVHEQYF; cdr3_nt: TGCGCCAGCAGCCAGCCATCCCGGGACAGGGTCCACGAGCAGTACTTC; clone_size: few; j_call: TRBJ2-7; d_call: TRBD1; v_call: TRBV7-9
cdr3_aa: CASSQARDIEQYF; cdr3_nt: TGTGCCAGCAGCCAAGCGCGGGACATCGAGCAGTACTTC; clone_size: -; j_call: TRBJ2-7; d_call: -; v_call: TRBV4-2
cdr3_aa: CSVQILPTNEKLFF; cdr3_nt: TGCAGCGTTCAAATTCTACCAACTAATGAAAAACTGTTTTTT; clone_size: many; j_call: TRBJ1-4; d_call: -; v_call: TRBV29-1
cdr3_aa: CATSRGGTDEQYF; cdr3_nt: TGTGCCACCAGCAGAGGCGGGACCGACGAGCAGTACTTC; clone_size: -; j_call: TRBJ2-7; d_call: -; v_call: TRBV15
cdr3_aa: CASSLERGESSYEQYF; cdr3_nt: TGTGCCAGCAGCTTGGAACGGGGGGAGAGCTCCTACGAGCAGTACTTC; clone_size: few; j_call: TRBJ2-7; d_call: TRBD2; v_call: TRBV5-4
cdr3_aa: CSVEEGTNTEAFF; cdr3_nt: TGCAGCGTTGAAGAGGGGACGAACACTGAAGCTTTCTTT; clone_size: many; j_call: TRBJ1-1; d_call: -; v_call: TRBV29-1
cdr3_aa: CASSQGQGATANEKLFF; cdr3_nt: TGTGCCAGCAGCCAAGGACAGGGGGCGACGGCTAATGAAAAACTGTTTTTT; clone_size: -; j_call: TRBJ1-4; d_call: TRBD1; v_call: TRBV14
cdr3_aa: CSADRDEKLFF; cdr3_nt: TGCAGTGCGGACAGGGATGAAAAACTGTTTTTT; clone_size: -; j_call: TRBJ1-4; d_call: TRBD1; v_call: TRBV20-1
cdr3_aa: CASSLLGAKNSPLHF; cdr3_nt: TGTGCCAGCAGCTTGCTCGGAGCCAAGAATTCACCCCTCCACTTT; clone_size: -; j_call: TRBJ1-6; d_call: -; v_call: TRBV7-9
cdr3_aa: CASQRSGQSNQPQHF; cdr3_nt: TGTGCCAGCCAACGTAGCGGACAGAGCAATCAGCCCCAGCATTTT; clone_size: -; j_call: TRBJ1-5; d_call: -; v_call: TRBV7-2
cdr3_aa: CASSEAGSGGTQETQYF; cdr3_nt: TGTGCCAGCAGTGAAGCGGGGTCAGGGGGGACTCAAGAGACCCAGTACTTC; clone_size: once; j_call: TRBJ2-5; d_call: -; v_call: TRBV2
cdr3_aa: CASSLRGKTNTEAFF; cdr3_nt: TGTGCCAGCAGCTTGAGAGGGAAGACGAACACTGAAGCTTTCTTT; clone_size: once; j_call: TRBJ1-1; d_call: -; v_call: TRBV7-2
cdr3_aa: CASSGGDDEQYF; cdr3_nt: TGTGCCAGCAGCGGGGGGGACGACGAGCAGTACTTC; clone_size: many; j_call: TRBJ2-7; d_call: TRBD2; v_call: TRBV13
cdr3_aa: CSSARPGQAYF; cdr3_nt: TGCAGCTCTGCCCGTCCGGGACAGGCCTATTTT; clone_size: -; j_call: TRBJ1-3; d_call: TRBD1; v_call: TRBV29-1
cdr3_aa: CSANPGATTYEQYF; cdr3_nt: TGCAGTGCGAACCCGGGAGCAACCACCTACGAGCAGTACTTC; clone_size: few; j_call: TRBJ2-7; d_call: -; v_call: TRBV20-1
cdr3_aa: CSASQGWNQPQHF; cdr3_nt: TGCAGTGCTAGTCAGGGGTGGAATCAGCCCCAGCATTTT; clone_size: -; j_call: TRBJ1-5; d_call: -; v_call: TRBV20-1
cdr3_aa: CASSLARF; cdr3_nt: TGTGCCAGCAGCTTAGCGCGTTTT; clone_size: -; j_call: TRBJ1-5; d_call: -; v_call: TRBV7-3
cdr3_aa: CSARPGLAGAYEQYF; cdr3_nt: TGCAGTGCTAGACCTGGACTAGCGGGAGCCTACGAGCAGTACTTC; clone_size: many; j_call: TRBJ2-7; d_call: TRBD2; v_call: TRBV20-1
cdr3_aa: CASSGEVSSGYEQYF; cdr3_nt: TGTGCCAGCAGCGGCGAAGTTTCTAGCGGCTACGAGCAGTACTTC; clone_size: -; j_call: TRBJ2-7; d_call: TRBD2; v_call: TRBV7-2
cdr3_aa: CASSSRQGPSNQPQHF; cdr3_nt: TGTGCCAGCAGCAGCCGACAGGGGCCGAGCAATCAGCCCCAGCATTTT; clone_size: -; j_call: TRBJ1-5; d_call: TRBD1; v_call: TRBV2
cdr3_aa: CASLGLNYGGYTF; cdr3_nt: TGTGCCAGCCTCGGGCTTAACTACGGGGGCTACACCTTC; clone_size: -; j_call: TRBJ1-2; d_call: -; v_call: TRBV19